This T cell receptor (beta chain) was obtained from a study of shared clonotypes between healthy human individuals. This was a deep-level run. Data came from immunoSEQ multiplex PCR; TCRdb stores just in-frame clones and leaves some out. This sample has approximately 2,000,000 clones; 85% to 95% occur once, and the top ten carry approximately 0.39%. Deletions cut 11 bases from V and 0 bases from J, with 17 bases between. Germline CDR1 MDHEN, CDR2 SYDVKM. The CDR3 runs 15 residues. The specimen was naive CD4+ T cells from PBMCs. The sample's subset: CD45RA+ positively selected. The chain carries TRBV28 and TRBJ2-1, with D perhaps TRBD2 (5 bases). This TCR came from a man aged 18 to 35 in good health. Some clones in this sample may be carry-over from other donors' samples. The CDR3, as DNA: TGTGCCGCAACCCCCCCGGGAACCTCCTACAATGAGCAGTTCTTC. Translating it yields CAATPPGTSYNEQFF.